The 25 T cell receptor beta chains below were found in one sample sequenced in a study of shared clonotypes between healthy human individuals. This table comes from immunoSEQ multiplex PCR, and its TCRdb copy is limited to in-frame clones, with some not included. This table holds hundreds of thousands of clones, approximately 96% found once. The naive CD8 fraction comprised CD45RO-negative cells positively selected for CCR7 and excluded terminally differentiated effector memory CD45RA+ cells. The sequenced sample was naive CD8+ T cells sorted from blood. These receptor sequences come from a woman aged 25 to 45 in good health.

The chain recombines TRBV27 with TRBJ2-1, with D unclear. The ends were cut back, 7 bases at V and 6 bases at J, with 19 bases in the middle. CDR3 length: 15 residues. Per germline, CDR1 MNHEY and CDR2 SMNVEV (reference sequence). The CDR3 DNA reads TGTGCCAGCACCGCGACCGTAAGACTGTCCAATGAGCAGTTCTTC. As protein: CASTATVRLSNEQFF.

The chain recombines TRBV7-3 with TRBJ1-1, with 7 bases lining up with TRBD1. Germline CDR1 and CDR2: SGHTA and FQGTGA. Trimming cost V 2 bases and J 1 base; bases outside gene matches: 7. This CDR3 is 16 amino acids long. The CDR3 reads CASSLVAGGENTEAFF. The CDR3 nucleotides read TGTGCCAGCAGCTTAGTCGCAGGGGGTGAGAACACTGAAGCTTTCTTT.

As DNA, the CDR3 is TGTGCCAGCAGCTTGGCCGGGGGTAGCGGGACCTACGAGCAGTACTTC. Its protein is CASSLAGGSGTYEQYF. The rearrangement links TRBV5-6 to TRBJ2-7; 8 nucleotides agree with TRBD2. Germline CDR1 is SGHDT and CDR2 is YYEEEE. V was clipped by 0 bases and J by 2 bases; unmatched bases: 7. CDR3 length: 16 residues. Using reference TRBV5-6 and TRBJ2-7 for the parts outside the CDR3, the full variable domain is DAGVTQSPTHLIKTRGQQVTLRCSPKSGHDTVSWYQQALGQGPQFIFQYYEEEERQRGNFPDRFSGHQFPNYSSELNVNALLLGDSALYLCASSLAGGSGTYEQYFGPGTRLTVT.

This rearrangement joins TRBV27 to TRBJ2-4; no clear D gene. The CDR3 consists of 13 residues. Germline assignment: CDR1 MNHEY and CDR2 SMNVEV (reference sequence). V lost 0 bases and J 8 bases, leaving 8 bases between the germline ends. Written as DNA, the CDR3 is TGTGCCAGCAGTTTATCGGGTGTAGACATTCAGTACTTC. This translates into CASSLSGVDIQYF.

V is TRBV30 and J is TRBJ1-1, with D unclear. Germline loops: CDR1 GTSNPN, CDR2 SVGIG (reference sequence). The CDR3 runs to 15 residues. The V gene lost 0 bases and the J gene lost 2 bases, with 13 bases spanning the gap. CDR3 residues: CAWSVLGQPNTEAFF. The CDR3 DNA is TGTGCCTGGAGTGTACTAGGGCAGCCCAACACTGAAGCTTTCTTT.

V gene TRBV27 combines with J gene TRBJ2-3; no clear D gene. CDR3 length: 15 residues. Between the trimmed V and J ends, which lost 3 bases and 0 bases, there was a span of 10 bases. Germline V gene sequence: CDR1 MNHEY, CDR2 SMNVEV (reference sequence). In DNA form, the CDR3 reads TGTGCCAGCAGTTTGTCTCTCAGGAGCACAGATACGCAGTATTTT. Protein product: CASSLSLRSTDTQYF.

This chain links TRBV28 with TRBJ2-3; D gene uncertain. Germline V gives CDR1 MDHEN, CDR2 SYDVKM. The V gene lost 7 bases and the J gene lost 5 bases, with 10 bases spanning the gap. The length of the CDR3 is 12 residues. The CDR3 region is CASTHLGDTQYF. Written as DNA, the CDR3 is TGTGCCAGCACCCATTTGGGAGATACGCAGTATTTT.

This chain connects TRBV6-5 to TRBJ1-1; 12 bases align to TRBD1. The germline V gene encodes CDR1 MNHEY and CDR2 SVGAGI. The length of the CDR3 is 16 residues. The V segment lost 0 bases and the J segment 7 bases; nucleotides outside the gene matches: 6. The CDR3, as DNA: TGTGCCAGCAGTTACTCGGGGACAGGGGGCGGGGGTGAAGCTTTCTTT. Amino acid sequence: CASSYSGTGGGGEAFF.

On this clone itself: This same CDR3 is encoded by further DNA sequences in the sample. The chain has TRBV30 and TRBJ2-6; unclear D gene. The CDR3 sequence is 14 residues long. CDR1 and CDR2 (germline): GTSNPN, SVGIG (reference sequence). V lost 2 bases to trimming and J lost 0 bases, with 5 bases between them. The CDR3 DNA reads as TGTGCCTGGAGTCTTGGCTCTGGGGCCAACGTCCTGACTTTC. The encoded protein is CAWSLGSGANVLTF.

This clone was detected only once. The V gene is TRBV2, the J gene TRBJ1-3; TRBD1 matches 9 bases. This CDR3 has 13 residues. Germline CDR1 reads SNHLY; CDR2 reads FYNNEI. V lost 9 bases to trimming and J lost 4 bases; unmatched junction nucleotides: 4. In DNA form, the CDR3 reads TGTGCCAGGTGGACAGGGGACGGAAACACCATATATTTT. It is translated as CARWTGDGNTIYF.

The chain combines TRBV27 with TRBJ2-7, with D possibly being TRBD1 (6 bases). This CDR3 region has 15 residues. Germline V gives CDR1 MNHEY, CDR2 SMNVEV (reference sequence). Trimming took off 3 bases at V and 2 bases at J, with 14 bases between the two ends. The chain's CDR3 is CASSFLGGPPYEQYF. The CDR3 nucleotides are TGTGCCAGCAGTTTTTTAGGGGGTCCACCCTACGAGCAGTACTTC.

The chain uses TRBV27 and TRBJ2-1; D is undetermined. Trimming pared 3 bases from V and 8 bases from J, leaving 17 bases between. This CDR3 has 15 amino acids. Germline CDR1 reads MNHEY; CDR2 reads SMNVEV (reference sequence). CDR3 region: CASSFEFPIRDEQFF. CDR3 coding DNA: TGTGCCAGCAGTTTTGAGTTCCCTATTAGAGATGAGCAGTTCTTC.

The rearrangement links TRBV19 to TRBJ1-2; tentative D call: TRBD1 (6 bases). This CDR3 contains 12 residues. Trimming shortened V by 4 bases and J by 4 bases, and 7 bases separated the two germline ends. Germline V gene sequence: CDR1 LNHDA, CDR2 SQIVND (reference sequence). CDR3 sequence (DNA): TGTGCCAGTAGTAGGGACACCTATGGCTACACCTTC. Translation gives CASSRDTYGYTF.

The chain links TRBV19 to TRBJ1-3; the D is unclear. Germline lookup yields CDR1 LNHDA and CDR2 SQIVND (reference sequence). Trimming took off 3 bases at V and 0 bases at J, with 6 bases between the two ends. The CDR3 is 14 residues long. The chain's CDR3 is CASSISSSGNTIYF. The DNA for the CDR3 is TGTGCCAGTAGTATCAGCAGCTCTGGAAACACCATATATTTT.

The V gene is TRBV19, the J gene TRBJ2-1, with D possibly matching TRBD2 (6 bases). CDR3 size: 15 residues. Trimming left V 4 bases short and J 6 bases short, with 16 bases between. Germline values: CDR1 LNHDA, CDR2 SQIVND (reference sequence). As DNA, the CDR3 is TGTGCCAGTAGTAACTCACGGGAGCAGTTCAATGAGCAGTTCTTC. It yields the protein CASSNSREQFNEQFF.

The V call is TRBV6-5, the J call TRBJ1-1; no definite D call. Trimming took off 2 bases at V and 0 bases at J, with 7 bases between the two ends. Germline V gene data show CDR1 as MNHEY and CDR2 as SVGAGI. The CDR3 totals 14 residues. The chain's CDR3 is CASSYRGLNTEAFF. CDR3 coding DNA: TGTGCCAGCAGTTACAGAGGCTTGAACACTGAAGCTTTCTTT.

The V and J genes are TRBV4-2 and TRBJ2-1; D gene ambiguous. The CDR3 has 14 residues. Germline loops: CDR1 LGHNA, CDR2 YNFKEQ. Trimming left V 0 bases short and J 1 base short, with 4 bases between. The DNA of the CDR3 is TGTGCCAGCAGCCAAGAGGAATCCTACAATGAGCAGTTCTTC. Translation: CASSQEESYNEQFF.

This chain links TRBV19 with TRBJ2-7, with 13 nucleotides matching TRBD2. Looked up from germline, CDR1 is LNHDA and CDR2 is SQIVND (reference sequence). The V segment lost 5 bases and the J segment 4 bases; nucleotides outside the gene matches: 5. The CDR3 has 15 residues. In DNA, the CDR3 is TGTGCCAGTAGTTCCAGACTAGCGGGGGGATACGAGCAGTACTTC. Protein sequence: CASSSRLAGGYEQYF. The variable domain in full, completed from reference TRBV19 and TRBJ2-7, reads DGGITQSPKYLFRKEGQNVTLSCEQNLNHDAMYWYRQDPGQGLRLIYYSQIVNDFQKGDIAEGYSVSREKKESFPLTVTSAQKNPTAFYLCASSSRLAGGYEQYFGPGTRLTVT.

The genes are TRBV6-1 and TRBJ1-2; no clear D gene. Looked up from germline, CDR1 is MNHNS and CDR2 is SASEGT. Trimming removed 8 bases at V and 0 bases at J, with 16 bases between. This CDR3 contains 15 residues. The CDR3 DNA sequence: TGTGCCAGCGCTACGGAAATGGCAGCTAACTATGGCTACACCTTC. Translated, it gives CASATEMAANYGYTF.

The chain recombines TRBV19 with TRBJ1-2; no clear D. The V gene lost 3 bases and the J gene lost 0 bases, with 14 bases spanning the gap. The CDR3 extends over 16 amino acids. CDR1 LNHDA and CDR2 SQIVND come from the germline V gene (reference sequence). The CDR3 loop reads CASSIAGWFPNYGYTF. The CDR3 DNA sequence: TGTGCCAGTAGTATTGCCGGGTGGTTCCCTAACTATGGCTACACCTTC.

In the case of this clone: This specimen includes other DNA sequences encoding the same CDR3. The V gene is TRBV19, the J gene TRBJ2-3; no firm D call. The V end lost 3 bases, the J end lost 2 bases, and 9 bases lay between the germline ends. CDR1 is LNHDA, CDR2 SQIVND, per germline (reference sequence). The CDR3 has 14 residues. CDR3 amino acids: CASSISGYTDTQYF. DNA of the CDR3: TGTGCCAGTAGTATCTCTGGGTACACAGATACGCAGTATTTT.

V usage is TRBV4-1 and J usage is TRBJ2-1; the D is unclear. Trimming stripped 4 bases from V and 7 bases from J, with 14 bases between. The germline gives CDR1 MGHRA, CDR2 YSYEKL. The CDR3 consists of 14 residues. DNA of the CDR3: TGCGCCAGCAGCCCTCCATGGGCCCAAAATGAGCAGTTCTTC. It translates to CASSPPWAQNEQFF.

The chain has TRBV4-1 and TRBJ2-7; 8 nucleotides line up with TRBD2. CDR1 is MGHRA, CDR2 YSYEKL, per germline. There are 17 residues in the CDR3. J lost 4 bases, V lost 0 bases, and 11 bases had no gene match. In DNA, the CDR3 is TGCGCCAGCAGCCAAGATCACACTAGCGGAGCCACGTACGAGCAGTACTTC. Protein sequence: CASSQDHTSGATYEQYF.

The CDR3 loop is CASSPGGGHEQYF. In DNA, the CDR3 is TGCGCCAGCAGCCCGGGGGGGGGACACGAGCAGTACTTC. J is TRBJ2-7 and V is TRBV10-2, with TRBD2 matching over 8 bases. The CDR3 is 13 amino acids. CDR1 is WSHSY, CDR2 SAAADI, per germline. V dropped 6 bases and J dropped 5; count of bases not matched to a gene: 6.

The chain couples TRBV7-9 to TRBJ2-7; a weak D match, TRBD1 (5 bases). Trimming cost V 2 bases and J 6 bases, with 17 bases left between them. CDR3 length: 15 residues. In germline, CDR1 is SEHNR, CDR2 FQNEAQ (reference sequence). In DNA form, the CDR3 reads TGTGCCAGCAGCTTAATAATGGGGCGAGTGAGCGAGCAGTACTTC. Encoded protein: CASSLIMGRVSEQYF.